One T cell receptor (beta chain) is described in this entry. This sample stems from a study of cytomegalovirus exposure and HLA in healthy donors. Participants comprised healthy donors of bone marrow. Both 60 Vbeta primers and 13 Jbeta primers went into the PCR. Here immunoSEQ multiplex PCR was the method, and the copy in TCRdb shows in-frame clones only, minus some. The sample holds about 150,000 clones; roughly 67% are singletons and the top ten take roughly 5.4%. V lost 5 bases to trimming and J lost 5 bases, with 12 bases between them. CDR1 SGHNT and CDR2 YENEEA come from the germline V gene. This CDR3 spans 13 amino acids.

The gene calls are TRBV11-3 and TRBJ1-1; TRBD1 is a possible D gene (6 bases). The source material was PBMCs. This sequence originates from a woman younger than 35 in good health and CMV-seropositive. The CDR3 loop is CASSPRGGTEAFF. The CDR3 nucleotides are TGTGCCAGCAGCCCAAGGGGGGGAACTGAAGCTTTCTTT.